This T cell receptor (beta chain) emerged from a study of blood T cell repertoires in COVID-19. In the study overall: The United States, Italy and Spain supplied acute and convalescent COVID-19 samples. Sample material is recorded as cDNA or gDNA derived from T cells, B-cell-depleted T cells, or PBMCs.

In the authors' workflow: Estimated nucleated cell counts came from reference gene primer amplification. Only in-frame clones appear in the TCRdb table, and some are missing; sequencing was by immunoSEQ multiplex PCR. V, J and clone size reflect that table, while D and trimming were determined from the DNA. The sample includes about 220,000 clones, approximately 80% seen only once; the top ten take 9.5% to 10%. J was trimmed by 4 bases and V by 6 bases; bases with no gene match: 17. The CDR3 loop spans 17 amino acids. Germline CDR1 and CDR2: MDHEN and SYDVKM. This chain uses TRBV28 with TRBJ1-2; 7 positions agree with TRBD1. The source of this sequence is a man aged 50 to 60 with active or convalescent COVID-19. Sequenced input: peripheral blood. The CDR3 here is CASSFRLSTGQTYGYTF. The DNA for the CDR3 is TGTGCCAGCAGCTTTAGACTTTCGACAGGGCAAACCTATGGCTACACCTTC.